These T cell receptor beta chains were read from a single sample in a study of control samples from healthy donors and cancer patients. Clones were sequenced by immunoSEQ multiplex PCR, and TCRdb holds only the in-frame ones, with some missing. Of over 120,000 clones listed, around 94% are singletons. The specimen sequenced was PBMCs. The receptor set was obtained from a man aged 55 to 70 with colorectal cancer. CDR3s include the opening cysteine and the closing phenylalanine or tryptophan. A D gene is named only where the DNA matches it firmly. A row's size may be missing; if present it is once, few, many or a size class.

j_call: TRBJ2-1; v_call: TRBV6-5; clone_size: -; d_call: -; cdr3_aa: CASTATTDNEQFF; cdr3_nt: TGTGCCAGCACAGCAACTACAGACAATGAGCAGTTCTTC
j_call: TRBJ2-7; v_call: TRBV5-1; clone_size: -; d_call: -; cdr3_aa: CASSLEFRQVSYEQYF; cdr3_nt: TGCGCCAGCAGCTTGGAGTTTCGTCAGGTCTCCTACGAGCAGTACTTC
j_call: TRBJ2-1; v_call: TRBV2; clone_size: -; d_call: -; cdr3_aa: CASSEFSAPYNEQFF; cdr3_nt: TGTGCCAGCAGTGAATTTTCAGCTCCTTACAATGAGCAGTTCTTC
j_call: TRBJ2-3; v_call: TRBV4-3; clone_size: -; d_call: -; cdr3_aa: CASSPSAGTDTQYF; cdr3_nt: TGCGCCAGCAGCCCCTCGGCCGGCACAGATACGCAGTATTTT
j_call: TRBJ1-3; v_call: TRBV9; clone_size: few; d_call: -; cdr3_aa: CASSFRPGAGNTIYF; cdr3_nt: TGTGCCAGCAGCTTCCGACCAGGGGCTGGAAACACCATATATTTT
j_call: TRBJ1-1; v_call: TRBV2; clone_size: -; d_call: -; cdr3_aa: CASSEMMDTEAFF; cdr3_nt: TGTGCCAGCAGTGAGATGATGGATACTGAAGCTTTCTTT
j_call: TRBJ2-3; v_call: TRBV21-1; clone_size: -; d_call: -; cdr3_aa: CASNGKGTDTQYF; cdr3_nt: TGTGCCAGCAATGGGAAGGGGACAGATACGCAGTATTTT
j_call: TRBJ1-2; v_call: TRBV5-1; clone_size: -; d_call: TRBD1; cdr3_aa: CASSFGTGGNYGYTF; cdr3_nt: TGCGCCAGCAGCTTCGGGACAGGGGGCAACTATGGCTACACCTTC
j_call: TRBJ2-5; v_call: TRBV4-3; clone_size: -; d_call: -; cdr3_aa: CASSQDRGSNKETQYF; cdr3_nt: TGCGCCAGCAGCCAAGACCGCGGAAGCAACAAAGAGACCCAGTACTTC
j_call: TRBJ1-1; v_call: TRBV14; clone_size: -; d_call: -; cdr3_aa: CASSQVGGSFTEAFF; cdr3_nt: TGTGCCAGCAGCCAAGTAGGGGGTTCTTTCACTGAAGCTTTCTTT
j_call: TRBJ1-5; v_call: TRBV6-1; clone_size: -; d_call: -; cdr3_aa: CASSEAWGTNQPQHF; cdr3_nt: TGTGCCAGCAGTGAAGCTTGGGGGACGAATCAGCCCCAGCATTTT
j_call: TRBJ2-2; v_call: TRBV19; clone_size: -; d_call: -; cdr3_aa: CASSTLGTSGELFF; cdr3_nt: TGTGCCAGTAGTACCCTCGGGACATCCGGGGAGCTGTTTTTT
j_call: TRBJ1-1; v_call: TRBV12-3/TRBV12-4; clone_size: -; d_call: -; cdr3_aa: CASTRRDNTEAFF; cdr3_nt: TGTGCCAGCACCCGGCGGGACAACACTGAAGCTTTCTTT
j_call: TRBJ1-6; v_call: TRBV6-5; clone_size: -; d_call: -; cdr3_aa: CASRGSNSPLHF; cdr3_nt: TGTGCCAGCAGGGGTAGTAATTCACCCCTCCACTTT
j_call: TRBJ1-4; v_call: TRBV7-2; clone_size: -; d_call: TRBD1; cdr3_aa: CASSLGGQGVEKLFF; cdr3_nt: TGTGCCAGCAGCTTAGGCGGCCAGGGGGTCGAAAAACTGTTTTTT
j_call: TRBJ2-3; v_call: TRBV5-1; clone_size: -; d_call: -; cdr3_aa: CASSLGLRRGTDTQYF; cdr3_nt: TGCGCCAGCAGCTTGGGCCTTAGAAGGGGCACAGATACGCAGTATTTT
j_call: TRBJ1-3; v_call: TRBV12-3/TRBV12-4; clone_size: -; d_call: -; cdr3_aa: CASGGRGNTIYF; cdr3_nt: TGTGCCAGCGGAGGTAGGGGAAACACCATATATTTT
j_call: TRBJ2-3; v_call: TRBV7-2; clone_size: -; d_call: -; cdr3_aa: CASSSLTDTQYF; cdr3_nt: TGTGCCAGCAGCTCTCTGACAGATACGCAGTATTTT
j_call: TRBJ1-1; v_call: TRBV12-2; clone_size: -; d_call: -; cdr3_aa: CASRLTRGPTEAFF; cdr3_nt: TGTGCAAGTCGCTTAACCAGGGGGCCTACTGAAGCTTTCTTT
j_call: TRBJ1-5; v_call: TRBV10-3; clone_size: -; d_call: -; cdr3_aa: CAISDGGIRPQHF; cdr3_nt: TGTGCCATCAGTGATGGGGGAATAAGGCCCCAGCATTTT
j_call: TRBJ2-7; v_call: TRBV19; clone_size: -; d_call: TRBD1; cdr3_aa: CASRAGDRDVFLGNYEQYF; cdr3_nt: TGTGCCAGTAGGGCCGGAGACAGGGATGTCTTTTTGGGTAACTACGAGCAGTACTTC
j_call: TRBJ2-7; v_call: TRBV3-1/TRBV3-2; clone_size: -; d_call: -; cdr3_aa: CASSQDSGQRSYEQYF; cdr3_nt: TGTGCCAGCAGCCAAGATTCCGGACAGCGCTCCTACGAGCAGTACTTC
j_call: TRBJ2-5; v_call: TRBV4-1; clone_size: -; d_call: TRBD2; cdr3_aa: CASKSRLAGYGETQYF; cdr3_nt: TGCGCCAGCAAAAGCCGACTAGCGGGGTACGGGGAGACCCAGTACTTC
j_call: TRBJ2-5; v_call: TRBV12-3/TRBV12-4; clone_size: -; d_call: -; cdr3_aa: CASSTGVRETQYF; cdr3_nt: TGTGCCAGCAGTACGGGGGTAAGGGAGACCCAGTACTTC
j_call: TRBJ1-2; v_call: TRBV30; clone_size: -; d_call: TRBD1; cdr3_aa: CAWSGGSGQLYGYTF; cdr3_nt: TGTGCCTGGAGTGGGGGCTCGGGACAGTTATATGGCTACACCTTC
j_call: TRBJ2-4; v_call: TRBV3-1/TRBV3-2; clone_size: -; d_call: -; cdr3_aa: CASSQGGVPESIQYF; cdr3_nt: TGTGCCAGCAGCCAAGGGGGGGTCCCCGAATCCATTCAGTACTTC
j_call: TRBJ2-7; v_call: TRBV9; clone_size: -; d_call: -; cdr3_aa: CASSVLGGEQYF; cdr3_nt: TGTGCCAGCAGCGTTTTAGGCGGCGAGCAGTACTTC
j_call: TRBJ1-4; v_call: TRBV28; clone_size: -; d_call: -; cdr3_aa: CASTHVTKTSEKLFF; cdr3_nt: TGTGCCAGCACCCACGTAACTAAAACTAGTGAAAAACTGTTTTTT
j_call: TRBJ1-1; v_call: TRBV5-1; clone_size: -; d_call: TRBD1; cdr3_aa: CASSRGTGGWNTEAFF; cdr3_nt: TGCGCCAGCAGCCGGGGGACAGGGGGCTGGAACACTGAAGCTTTCTTT
j_call: TRBJ1-2; v_call: TRBV6-4; clone_size: -; d_call: TRBD1; cdr3_aa: CASSDSGTGFIDGYTF; cdr3_nt: TGTGCCAGCAGTGACTCAGGGACAGGGTTTATCGATGGCTACACCTTC
j_call: TRBJ2-3; v_call: TRBV12-3/TRBV12-4; clone_size: -; d_call: -; cdr3_aa: CASSLEDTQYF; cdr3_nt: TGTGCCAGCAGTTTGGAAGATACGCAGTATTTT
j_call: TRBJ1-6; v_call: TRBV6-4; clone_size: -; d_call: -; cdr3_aa: CASSDSAQGVTPLHF; cdr3_nt: TGTGCCAGCAGTGACTCGGCCCAGGGAGTGACACCCCTCCACTTT
j_call: TRBJ2-5; v_call: TRBV7-9; clone_size: -; d_call: -; cdr3_aa: CASSLGSEYQETQYF; cdr3_nt: TGTGCCAGCAGCTTAGGTTCGGAGTACCAAGAGACCCAGTACTTC
j_call: TRBJ1-2; v_call: TRBV19; clone_size: -; d_call: -; cdr3_aa: CASTRATRYGYTF; cdr3_nt: TGTGCCAGTACCAGGGCGACCCGCTATGGCTACACCTTC
j_call: TRBJ2-6; v_call: TRBV18; clone_size: -; d_call: -; cdr3_aa: CASSPSQAGANVLTF; cdr3_nt: TGTGCCAGCTCACCGTCGCAGGCAGGGGCCAACGTCCTGACTTTC